This T cell receptor beta chain originates from a study of shared clonotypes between healthy human individuals. Libraries were prepared by immunoSEQ multiplex PCR; TCRdb keeps only in-frame clonotypes and omits some of them. The table lists approximately 740,000 clones, 74% of them singletons. On this clone: Its target is not known.

CD4+ cells underwent separation, giving CD45RA+ naive and CD45RA-negative memory subsets. Study-level points and caveats: Lower generation probabilities were found for non-shared clonotypes than for those shared by all four donors.

The source of this sequence is a woman aged 25 to 45 in good health. Sequenced material: memory CD4+ T cells sorted from blood. Subset meaning: CD45RA-negative fraction.

CDR3 nucleotides: TGTGCCTGGAGTGTACTTGGACAGAGCTCCTACGAGCAGTACTTC. As protein: CAWSVLGQSSYEQYF. The J gene is TRBJ2-7, the V gene TRBV30; possibly TRBD1 for D (6 bases). The V and J ends lost 0 bases and 0 bases respectively, with 12 bases between them. The CDR3 totals 15 residues. Germline values: CDR1 GTSNPN, CDR2 SVGIG (reference sequence).